The 29 T cell receptor beta chains below were found in one sample sequenced in a study of blood T cell repertoires in COVID-19. TCRdb's copy holds only in-frame clones and misses some; the assay was immunoSEQ multiplex PCR. The table has roughly 160,000 clones, under 85% seen once; the top ten hold 10% to 15%. Source material: PBMCs or T cells enriched from blood (not recorded which). The receptors here all came from a man between 45 and 60 years old who had recovered from COVID-19.

The chain uses TRBV6-5 and TRBJ1-1; TRBD1 matches at 11 bases. This CDR3 contains 14 residues. The V segment lost 4 bases and the J segment 5 bases; nucleotides outside the gene matches: 3. CDR1 and CDR2 from the germline V gene are MNHEY and SVGAGI. The DNA of the CDR3 is TGTGCCAGCAGTTGGACAGGGGGCGCGACTGAAGCTTTCTTT. It translates to CASSWTGGATEAFF.

The CDR3 sequence is CASRDGNYGYTF. CDR3 in DNA: TGTGCCAGTAGAGACGGGAATTATGGCTACACCTTC. The chain carries TRBV19 and TRBJ1-2; D uncertain. The CDR3 extends over 12 amino acids. V was shortened by 6 bases and J by 5 bases, with 10 bases between the two germline ends. Germline CDR1 and CDR2: LNHDA and SQIVND (reference sequence).

This rearrangement joins TRBV19 to TRBJ2-6; 10 bases agree with TRBD1. CDR1 is LNHDA, CDR2 SQIVND, per germline (reference sequence). This CDR3 has 18 residues. V gave up 7 bases and J gave up 2 bases; unmatched junction bases: 11. The CDR3 nucleotides read TGTGCCAGTACCCTCGATAGGGACAGGGGAACTGGGGCCAACGTCCTGACTTTC. It is translated as CASTLDRDRGTGANVLTF. Based on the CDR3 plus reference TRBV19 and TRBJ2-6, the full variable domain is DGGITQSPKYLFRKEGQNVTLSCEQNLNHDAMYWYRQDPGQGLRLIYYSQIVNDFQKGDIAEGYSVSREKKESFPLTVTSAQKNPTAFYLCASTLDRDRGTGANVLTFGAGSRLTVL.

This clone has just one count. This rearrangement joins TRBV28 to TRBJ2-7; 8 bases are a match to TRBD2. The germline V gene has CDR1 MDHEN and CDR2 SYDVKM. The V and J ends lost 6 bases and 0 bases, in that order; junction bases with no gene match: 7. The CDR3 totals 15 residues. This chain's CDR3 is CASSRGGSGSYEQYF. CDR3 nucleotides: TGTGCCAGCAGCCGGGGGGGTAGCGGCTCCTACGAGCAGTACTTC. Drawing the rest from reference TRBV28 and TRBJ2-7, the complete variable domain is DVKVTQSSRYLVKRTGEKVFLECVQDMDHENMFWYRQDPGLGLRLIYFSYDVKMKEKGDIPEGYSVSREKKERFSLILESASTNQTSMYLCASSRGGSGSYEQYFGPGTRLTVT.

The genes are TRBV7-2 and TRBJ1-5; D gene unclear. V was trimmed by 2 bases and J by 0 bases, leaving 8 bases between them. From germline, CDR1 is SGHTA and CDR2 FQGNSA. The CDR3 has 15 amino acids. The DNA for the CDR3 is TGTGCCAGCAGCTTATTTGGGAGTAGCAATCAGCCCCAGCATTTT. Protein product: CASSLFGSSNQPQHF.

V usage is TRBV7-9 and J usage is TRBJ1-2; 9 bases map to TRBD1. The CDR3 is 17 amino acids. Unmatched junction bases numbered 10, after V lost 5 bases and J lost 0 bases. Germline lookup yields CDR1 SEHNR and CDR2 FQNEAQ (reference sequence). As DNA, the CDR3 is TGTGCCAGCAGCCTACACGGGACAGGGCGCTCTAACTATGGCTACACCTTC. Its protein is CASSLHGTGRSNYGYTF.

The V gene is TRBV30, the J gene TRBJ1-4; no definite D call. The V gene's germline CDR1 is GTSNPN and CDR2 SVGIG (reference sequence). The germline V and J ends were trimmed by 3 bases and 4 bases, with 6 bases remaining between them. This CDR3 is 12 amino acids long. The CDR3 is CAWSALNEKLFF. The CDR3 coding sequence is TGTGCCTGGAGCGCACTTAATGAAAAACTGTTTTTT.

The chain carries TRBV7-9 and TRBJ2-7; D remains ambiguous. The CDR3 totals 14 residues. Germline V CDR1 and CDR2: SEHNR, FQNEAQ (reference sequence). V gave up 4 bases and J gave up 1 base, with 11 bases separating them. CDR3 nucleotides: TGTGCCAGCAGCTCATTAGACAAATCCTACGAGCAGTACTTC. It codes for CASSSLDKSYEQYF.

The chain employs TRBV19 and TRBJ1-5, with D unresolved. The length of the CDR3 is 15 residues. The germline CDR1 and CDR2 sequences are LNHDA and SQIVND (reference sequence). V lost 4 bases, J lost 6 bases, and 16 bases lay in between. The CDR3 region has the DNA TGTGCCAGTAGTAAACCGGGATCGGGGAGTCAGCCCCAGCATTTT. Translation gives CASSKPGSGSQPQHF.

The rearrangement joins TRBV12-3 or TRBV12-4 to TRBJ2-1; D might be TRBD2 (5 bases). The V end was cut by 6 bases, the J end by 6 bases, with 9 bases between. The CDR3 contains 12 residues. CDR3 nucleotides: TGTGCCAGCAGCCGGGATGGCAATGAGCAGTTCTTC. Translation gives CASSRDGNEQFF.

The J gene is TRBJ1-6, the V gene TRBV9; weak D call: TRBD1 (5 bases). CDR1 and CDR2 (germline): SGDLS, YYNGEE. CDR3 length equals 16 residues. Trimming removed 5 bases from V and 7 bases from J, with 19 bases in between. As DNA, the CDR3 is TGTGCCAGCAGTCTCGGGACTCCTGGGGAAAATTCACCCCTCCACTTT. As protein: CASSLGTPGENSPLHF.

The chain recombines TRBV27 with TRBJ2-1; TRBD1 matches at 7 bases. V shed 0 bases, J shed 6 bases, and the junction held 5 bases outside the gene matches. The CDR3 runs 15 residues. Germline V lookup: CDR1 MNHEY, CDR2 SMNVEV (reference sequence). The chain's CDR3 is CASSLSKSGGNEQFF. As DNA, the CDR3 is TGTGCCAGCAGTTTATCGAAGTCAGGGGGCAATGAGCAGTTCTTC.

The chain links TRBV10-3 to TRBJ1-2; TRBD1 is a possible D gene (6 bases). The ends were cut back, 7 bases at V and 8 bases at J, with 20 bases in the middle. Germline assignment: CDR1 ENHRY and CDR2 SYGVKD. The CDR3 contains 14 residues. In DNA, the CDR3 is TGTGCCATCACGACCGACGGGACATTGCAAGGCTACACCTTC. Residues: CAITTDGTLQGYTF.

V gene TRBV11-2 combines with J gene TRBJ1-2; 7 bases fit TRBD1. The CDR3 runs 13 residues. Trimming removed 5 bases from V and 2 bases from J; junction bases left unmatched: 2. Germline-derived CDR1 and CDR2 are SGHAT and FQNNGV. The CDR3: CASSPGGNYGYTF. The DNA of the CDR3 is TGTGCCAGCAGCCCAGGGGGGAACTATGGCTACACCTTC.

V usage is TRBV3-1 (or the pseudogene TRBV3-2) and J usage is TRBJ2-7; 8 bases agree with TRBD1. Germline V gives CDR1 LGHDT, CDR2 YNNKEL (reference sequence). This CDR3 is built from 15 residues. The ends lost 3 bases at V and 5 bases at J; junction bases unmatched: 9. The CDR3, as DNA: TGTGCCAGCAGCCAGGAGGACAGGGCACCCAACGAGCAGTACTTC. Encoded protein: CASSQEDRAPNEQYF.

This chain links TRBV5-1 with TRBJ2-7, with a weak D call TRBD1 (5 bases). The CDR3 runs to 12 residues. Germline values: CDR1 SGHRS, CDR2 YFSETQ. Trimming removed 5 bases from V and 3 bases from J, with 9 bases in between. The CDR3 nucleotides read TGCGCCAGCAGGCCCGACAGCTACGAGCAGTACTTC. This sequence encodes CASRPDSYEQYF. Based on the CDR3 plus reference TRBV5-1 and TRBJ2-7, the full variable domain is KAGVTQTPRYLIKTRGQQVTLSCSPISGHRSVSWYQQTPGQGLQFLFEYFSETQRNKGNFPGRFSGRQFSNSRSEMNVSTLELGDSALYLCASRPDSYEQYFGPGTRLTVT.

The chain is built from TRBV4-2 and TRBJ1-3; D unclear. Germline assignment: CDR1 LGHNA and CDR2 YNFKEQ. V lost 8 bases, J lost 0 bases, and 5 bases lay in between. The CDR3 covers 12 residues. The CDR3: CASGHSGNTIYF. In nucleotides, the CDR3 is TGTGCCAGCGGGCACTCTGGAAACACCATATATTTT.

For the CDR3, the DNA is TGTGCCAGCAGCTTAGTCCACAGGGTGCCCTCCTACGAGCAGTACTTC. Translated: CASSLVHRVPSYEQYF. The chain links TRBV11-2 to TRBJ2-7, with D tentatively TRBD1 (6 bases). The CDR3 contains 16 residues. Trimming cost V 1 base and J 0 bases, with 13 bases left between them. The germline CDR1 and CDR2 sequences are SGHAT and FQNNGV. The full variable domain, in which reference TRBV11-2 and TRBJ2-7 provide the parts outside the CDR3, is EAGVAQSPRYKIIEKRQSVAFWCNPISGHATLYWYQQILGQGPKLLIQFQNNGVVDDSQLPKDRFSAERLKGVDSTLKIQPAKLEDSAVYLCASSLVHRVPSYEQYFGPGTRLTVT.

J is TRBJ1-1 and V is TRBV18; 8 nucleotides align to TRBD1. CDR3 size: 14 residues. From germline, CDR1 is KGHSH and CDR2 LQKENI. With V trimmed by 5 bases and J by 9 bases, 11 bases remained unmatched. The CDR3 DNA is TGTGCCAGCTCAACCCCTTACCGGACAGGGCAAGCTTTCTTT. This encodes CASSTPYRTGQAFF. Based on the CDR3 plus reference TRBV18 and TRBJ1-1, the full variable domain is NAGVMQNPRHLVRRRGQEARLRCSPMKGHSHVYWYRQLPEEGLKFMVYLQKENIIDESGMPKERFSAEFPKEGPSILRIQQVVRGDSAAYFCASSTPYRTGQAFFGQGTRLTVV.

About this clone itself: This CDR3 is also generated by other DNA sequences in the sample. This sequence joins TRBV6-5 and TRBJ1-5; D call uncertain. The CDR3 sequence is 13 residues long. V was shortened by 2 bases and J by 4 bases, with 6 bases between the two germline ends. Germline CDR1 is MNHEY and CDR2 is SVGAGI. The CDR3 sequence: CASSYLLNQPQHF. In DNA, the CDR3 is TGTGCCAGCAGTTACCTCCTTAATCAGCCCCAGCATTTT.

The V and J genes are TRBV18 and TRBJ1-1; a possible D gene is TRBD1 (5 bases). V dropped 3 bases and J dropped 6 bases, with 8 bases sitting between them. The CDR3 extends over 12 amino acids. Germline CDR1 is KGHSH and CDR2 is LQKENI. Here the CDR3 reads CASSPGGAEAFF. The CDR3 DNA is TGTGCCAGCTCACCCGGGGGGGCTGAAGCTTTCTTT. Looking up the rest from reference TRBV18 and TRBJ1-1 gives the full variable domain: NAGVMQNPRHLVRRRGQEARLRCSPMKGHSHVYWYRQLPEEGLKFMVYLQKENIIDESGMPKERFSAEFPKEGPSILRIQQVVRGDSAAYFCASSPGGAEAFFGQGTRLTVV.

The chain employs TRBV5-4 and TRBJ1-4, with TRBD1 matching over 7 bases. This CDR3 spans 17 amino acids. Germline V lookup: CDR1 SGHNT, CDR2 YYREEE (reference sequence). With 3 bases clipped from V and 3 bases from J, the junction kept 11 bases outside the gene matches. The CDR3 DNA sequence: TGTGCCAGCAGCTCCAAGAAAACAGGGGATGCTAATGAAAAACTGTTTTTT. Its translation: CASSSKKTGDANEKLFF.

This clone was detected only a few times. The rearrangement uses TRBV5-3 and TRBJ1-6; 7 bases are a match to TRBD1. TRBV5-3 is an ORF; its function is uncertain. The junction had 4 bases not matched to a gene; V was cut back by 3 bases and J by 4 bases. The CDR3 loop spans 15 amino acids. In DNA form, the CDR3 reads TGTGCCAGAAGCTCCAGGGACAGTTATAATTCACCCCTCCACTTT. Its protein is CARSSRDSYNSPLHF.

V is TRBV3-1 (or the pseudogene TRBV3-2) and J is TRBJ2-7; D uncertain. The ends were cut back, 0 bases at V and 6 bases at J, with 15 bases in the middle. The CDR3 length is 15 residues. The V gene's germline CDR1 is LGHDT and CDR2 YNNKEL (reference sequence). CDR3 in DNA: TGTGCCAGCAGCCAAGACTTATCCCCTCCCCCCGAGCAGTACTTC. This sequence encodes CASSQDLSPPPEQYF.

The V gene is TRBV2, the J gene TRBJ2-2, with 8 bases matching TRBD1. Trimming at V came to 5 bases and at J to 4 bases, leaving 6 bases not matched to a gene. CDR1 SNHLY and CDR2 FYNNEI come from the germline V gene. The CDR3 is 15 amino acids. The CDR3 DNA sequence: TGTGCCAGCAGTAAGGACAGGGTTTCCACCGGGGAGCTGTTTTTT. Amino acids: CASSKDRVSTGELFF.

This sequence joins TRBV7-2 and TRBJ1-3; 7 positions agree with TRBD1. Germline-derived CDR1 and CDR2 are SGHTA and FQGNSA. The junction had 4 bases not matched to a gene; V was cut back by 5 bases and J by 0 bases. The CDR3 covers 15 residues. The CDR3 is CASSEGQFSGNTIYF. The CDR3 region has the DNA TGTGCCAGCAGCGAGGGACAGTTCTCTGGAAACACCATATATTTT.

This chain connects TRBV6-5 to TRBJ1-5, with TRBD1 matching over 7 bases. Trimming at V came to 6 bases and at J to 4 bases, leaving 9 bases not matched to a gene. Germline V gene sequence: CDR1 MNHEY, CDR2 SVGAGI. There are 15 residues in the CDR3. Here the CDR3 reads CASRYRQGSNQPQHF. In DNA form, the CDR3 reads TGTGCCAGCAGGTACCGACAGGGCTCAAATCAGCCCCAGCATTTT.

CDR3 nucleotides: TGTGCCAGCAGCCAAGAGGGCCACGGGGACATTCAGTACTTC. Protein product: CASSQEGHGDIQYF. The chain combines TRBV4-2 with TRBJ2-4; maybe TRBD2 (5 bases). This CDR3 region has 14 residues. The germline gives CDR1 LGHNA, CDR2 YNFKEQ. The V and J ends lost 0 bases and 8 bases respectively, with 11 bases between them.

The CDR3 sequence: CASSPQGNEQFF. In nucleotides, the CDR3 is TGTGCCAGCAGTCCTCAGGGCAATGAGCAGTTCTTC. The V gene is TRBV12-3 or TRBV12-4, the J gene TRBJ2-1; perhaps TRBD1 as D (5 bases). V gave up 5 bases and J gave up 6 bases, with 8 bases separating them. This CDR3 contains 12 residues.